The 29 T cell receptor beta chains below were found in one sample sequenced in a study of PD-1 blockade in classical Hodgkin lymphoma. Relapse was seen in all patients after autologous stem cell transplantation, and brentuximab vedotin exposure was variable. Method: immunoSEQ multiplex PCR; TCRdb's copy keeps in-frame clones and lacks some. This table has some 41,000 clones, roughly 78% appearing once. Specimen: peripheral blood mononuclear cells (PBMCs), collected before the second cycle of nivolumab. Source of these receptors: a human donor with classical Hodgkin lymphoma.

This clone was recorded only once. CDR3 coding DNA: TGTGCCAGCAGCAGACAGGGGGCGTCCTACGAGCAGTACTTC. It is translated as CASSRQGASYEQYF. The chain is built from TRBV2 and TRBJ2-7, with TRBD1 matching 10 bases. V lost 6 bases to trimming and J lost 1 base; unmatched junction nucleotides: 3. The CDR3 totals 14 residues. Per the germline V gene, CDR1 is SNHLY and CDR2 is FYNNEI. The variable domain in full, completed from reference TRBV2 and TRBJ2-7, reads EPEVTQTPSHQVTQMGQEVILRCVPISNHLYFYWYRQILGQKVEFLVSFYNNEISEKSEIFDDQFSVERPDGSNFTLKIRSTKLEDSAMYFCASSRQGASYEQYFGPGTRLTVT.

The gene calls are TRBV11-2 and TRBJ1-1; D might be TRBD1 (5 bases). Germline assignment: CDR1 SGHAT and CDR2 FQNNGV. The V gene lost 4 bases and the J gene lost 1 base, with 16 bases spanning the gap. The length of the CDR3 is 16 residues. The CDR3 nucleotides are TGTGCCAGCAGCTCCAGGGTAGCGCTGGAGAACACTGAAGCTTTCTTT. Translating it yields CASSSRVALENTEAFF.

This chain links TRBV19 with TRBJ2-5, with D possibly called TRBD1 or TRBD2 (5 bases each). V shed 1 base and J shed 4 bases, with 16 bases lying between them. CDR1 and CDR2 (germline): LNHDA, SQIVND (reference sequence). The CDR3 is made up of 16 amino acids. As DNA, the CDR3 is TGTGCCAGTAGTATAGGTCGCAGGGAGTACGGAGAGACCCAGTACTTC. Translated: CASSIGRREYGETQYF.

The chain combines TRBV30 with TRBJ2-7; the match to TRBD2 covers 8 bases. V trimming: 2 bases; J trimming: 4 bases; junction bases outside the gene matches: 7. CDR1 is GTSNPN and CDR2 is SVGIG in the germline V gene (reference sequence). This CDR3 comprises 14 residues. The CDR3 loop reads CAWSPGRAQYEQYF. In DNA, the CDR3 is TGTGCCTGGAGTCCCGGGAGGGCCCAGTACGAGCAGTACTTC.

This chain joins TRBV29-1 and TRBJ1-2; no clear D. The CDR3 is 14 residues long. With 7 bases removed from V and 11 bases from J, the gap between germline ends came to 26 bases. Germline values: CDR1 SQVTM, CDR2 ANQGSEA. The CDR3, as DNA: TGCAGCGCCAGAAGCCCCGCTGCGGACGGCTGGTACACCTTC. As protein: CSARSPAADGWYTF.

This sequence joins TRBV19 and TRBJ1-3, with unresolved D. CDR1 is LNHDA and CDR2 is SQIVND in the germline V gene (reference sequence). The CDR3 is 10 amino acids. V lost 10 bases and J 8 bases, leaving 9 bases between the germline ends. The CDR3 DNA sequence: TGTGCCACCCGAGGGTACACCATATATTTT. Encoded protein: CATRGYTIYF. The whole variable domain, remainder taken from reference TRBV19 and TRBJ1-3, is DGGITQSPKYLFRKEGQNVTLSCEQNLNHDAMYWYRQDPGQGLRLIYYSQIVNDFQKGDIAEGYSVSREKKESFPLTVTSAQKNPTAFYLCATRGYTIYFGEGSWLTVV.

The chain couples TRBV28 to TRBJ2-1; TRBD1 is a possible D gene (5 bases). The CDR3 is 13 amino acids. Looked up from germline, CDR1 is MDHEN and CDR2 is SYDVKM. Deletions cut 9 bases from V and 6 bases from J, with 15 bases between. The CDR3 loop reads CASLREGVNEQFF. The DNA for the CDR3 is TGTGCCAGTCTCAGGGAAGGGGTCAATGAGCAGTTCTTC.

The chain couples TRBV28 to TRBJ2-7, with no clear D. Trimming removed 3 bases from V and 3 bases from J, with 12 bases in between. The CDR3 is 14 amino acids. In germline, CDR1 is MDHEN, CDR2 SYDVKM. This CDR3 reads CASSFFVGYYEQYF. CDR3 bases: TGTGCCAGCAGTTTTTTCGTTGGTTACTACGAGCAGTACTTC.

This chain joins TRBV28 and TRBJ1-1, with 8 positions matching TRBD1. The ends lost 7 bases at V and 8 bases at J; junction bases unmatched: 12. The CDR3 contains 14 residues. CDR1 and CDR2 (germline): MDHEN, SYDVKM. The CDR3 here is CASTQSRPGGEAFF. The CDR3 nucleotides are TGTGCCAGCACCCAAAGTCGACCAGGGGGCGAAGCTTTCTTT.

The rearrangement joins TRBV28 to TRBJ2-5, with D hard to call. This CDR3 is 12 amino acids long. Germline V lookup: CDR1 MDHEN, CDR2 SYDVKM. The V and J ends lost 5 bases and 0 bases respectively, with 4 bases between them. CDR3 in DNA: TGTGCCAGCAGTCCGCACCAAGAGACCCAGTACTTC. This translates into CASSPHQETQYF.

CDR3 in amino acids: CATSRETVRDREAFF. CDR3 bases: TGTGCCACCAGCAGAGAAACTGTCAGGGACAGGGAAGCTTTCTTT. This chain links TRBV15 with TRBJ1-1; 8 bases are a match to TRBD1. Trimming removed 0 bases from V and 8 bases from J; junction bases left unmatched: 8. CDR3 length: 15 amino acids. Germline lookup yields CDR1 LNHNV and CDR2 YYDKDF (reference sequence).

This chain connects TRBV19 to TRBJ1-4, with 9 nucleotides matching TRBD1. V was pared by 7 bases and J by 10 bases, with 16 bases of the junction left unmatched. There are 16 residues in the CDR3. Germline V gene lookup returns CDR1 LNHDA and CDR2 SQIVND (reference sequence). DNA of the CDR3: TGTGCCAGTAACCGAATCCCGGGACAGGGAGGAGGAAAACTGTTTTTT. Encoded protein: CASNRIPGQGGGKLFF. The full variable domain, rest sourced from reference TRBV19 and TRBJ1-4, is DGGITQSPKYLFRKEGQNVTLSCEQNLNHDAMYWYRQDPGQGLRLIYYSQIVNDFQKGDIAEGYSVSREKKESFPLTVTSAQKNPTAFYLCASNRIPGQGGGKLFFGSGTQLSVL.

The gene calls are TRBV29-1 and TRBJ2-7; TRBD2 matches at 9 bases. The ends lost 7 bases at V and 5 bases at J; junction bases unmatched: 18. The V gene's germline CDR1 is SQVTM and CDR2 ANQGSEA. The CDR3 totals 16 residues. The CDR3: CSAGGSRGGPPHEQYF. The CDR3 nucleotides are TGCAGCGCTGGCGGGTCGCGGGGGGGCCCACCCCACGAGCAGTACTTC.

The rearrangement links TRBV6-5 to TRBJ1-2; 11 nucleotides line up with TRBD1. The junction had 3 bases not matched to a gene; V was cut back by 0 bases and J by 3 bases. Germline V lookup: CDR1 MNHEY, CDR2 SVGAGI. The CDR3 length is 16 residues. CDR3 DNA: TGTGCCAGCAGTTACTCCTGGACAGGGGGCGACTATGGCTACACCTTC. It translates to CASSYSWTGGDYGYTF.

J is TRBJ2-7 and V is TRBV5-6; perhaps TRBD1 as D (6 bases). The CDR3 extends over 13 amino acids. CDR1 and CDR2 from the germline V gene are SGHDT and YYEEEE. The ends were cut back, 4 bases at V and 6 bases at J, with 14 bases in the middle. The CDR3 loop is CASSATGRGEQYF. CDR3 nucleotide sequence: TGTGCCAGCAGCGCTACAGGGAGAGGCGAGCAGTACTTC.

DNA of the CDR3: TGCGCCAGCAGTCCAACAGGGGGAGGTGGCTACACCTTC. Its translation: CASSPTGGGGYTF. V gene TRBV5-1 combines with J gene TRBJ1-2, with 8 bases that match TRBD1. From germline, CDR1 is SGHRS and CDR2 YFSETQ. Trimming took 5 bases from V and 7 from J; bases not matched to a gene: 7. There are 13 residues in the CDR3.

The V call is TRBV29-1, the J call TRBJ1-4; 8 bases are a match to TRBD1. CDR1 and CDR2 (germline): SQVTM, ANQGSEA. The length of the CDR3 is 12 residues. The ends lost 7 bases at V and 7 bases at J; junction bases unmatched: 5. The CDR3 is CSAGGAFEKLFF. Written as DNA, the CDR3 is TGCAGCGCAGGGGGCGCTTTTGAAAAACTGTTTTTT.

The rearrangement joins TRBV7-2 to TRBJ1-1, with D possibly TRBD1 on 6 matching bases. The CDR3 runs 15 residues. Trimming took 1 base from V and 6 from J, leaving 15 bases between them. Germline CDR1 SGHTA, CDR2 FQGNSA. CDR3 in DNA: TGTGCCAGCAGCTTAGGAGGCCCGGGGGCCGCTGAAGCTTTCTTT. This codes for CASSLGGPGAAEAFF. The full variable domain, rest sourced from reference TRBV7-2 and TRBJ1-1, is GAGVSQSPSNKVTEKGKDVELRCDPISGHTALYWYRQSLGQGLEFLIYFQGNSAPDKSGLPSDRFSAERTGGSVSTLTIQRTQQEDSAVYLCASSLGGPGAAEAFFGQGTRLTVV.

The rearrangement links TRBV19 to TRBJ1-1; 7 nucleotides align to TRBD1. The V segment lost 5 bases and the J segment 6 bases; nucleotides outside the gene matches: 9. CDR1 and CDR2 (germline): LNHDA, SQIVND (reference sequence). This CDR3 is built from 14 residues. As DNA, the CDR3 is TGTGCCAGTAGTCCCCCGACAGGGCCGGCTGAAGCTTTCTTT. Amino acids: CASSPPTGPAEAFF.

V gene TRBV7-2 combines with J gene TRBJ2-7, with D possibly TRBD2 on 5 matching bases. Germline loops: CDR1 SGHTA, CDR2 FQGNSA. This CDR3 region has 14 residues. Trimming cost V 4 bases and J 3 bases, with 13 bases left between them. DNA of the CDR3: TGTGCCAGCAGCTCCTCTCTCGGGGTCTACGAGCAGTACTTC. It specifies CASSSSLGVYEQYF.

This clone turned up a few times. The V and J genes are TRBV7-9 and TRBJ2-3; D may match TRBD1 or TRBD2 (6 bases each). Per germline, CDR1 SEHNR and CDR2 FQNEAQ (reference sequence). Trimming took 8 bases from V and 2 from J, leaving 17 bases between them. The CDR3 spans 15 residues. The CDR3: CASGIGGYYTDTQYF. In DNA form, the CDR3 reads TGTGCCAGCGGAATAGGGGGGTACTACACAGATACGCAGTATTTT. The full variable domain, rest sourced from reference TRBV7-9 and TRBJ2-3, is DTGVSQNPRHKITKRGQNVTFRCDPISEHNRLYWYRQTLGQGPEFLTYFQNEAQLEKSRLLSDRFSAERPKGSFSTLEIQRTEQGDSAMYLCASGIGGYYTDTQYFGPGTRLTVL.

The chain recombines TRBV7-2 with TRBJ1-2; the D gene is possibly TRBD1 (5 bases). The germline V gene has CDR1 SGHTA and CDR2 FQGNSA. V was pared by 5 bases and J by 5 bases, with 18 bases between. CDR3 length equals 15 residues. The CDR3 is CASSKPGTSSYGYTF. CDR3 DNA sequence: TGTGCCAGCAGCAAACCCGGGACGTCGAGTTATGGCTACACCTTC.

CDR3 DNA: TGTGCCAGCAGCGTAGGCAGCTCTGGGGCCAACGTCCTGACTTTC. Amino acids: CASSVGSSGANVLTF. V is TRBV9 and J is TRBJ2-6; D is uncertain. Trimming removed 0 bases at V and 0 bases at J, with 4 bases between. Per the germline V gene, CDR1 is SGDLS and CDR2 is YYNGEE. The CDR3 is 15 residues long.

The chain has TRBV7-8 and TRBJ2-4; 10 nucleotides agree with TRBD1. V gave up 5 bases and J gave up 2 bases; unmatched junction bases: 12. The germline V gene has CDR1 SGHVS and CDR2 FQNEAQ. This CDR3 has 18 residues. The CDR3 region is CASSARDRGQGSKNIQYF. In nucleotides, the CDR3 is TGTGCCAGCAGCGCTAGGGATCGGGGACAGGGGTCCAAAAACATTCAGTACTTC.

This sequence joins TRBV28 and TRBJ2-3, with 15 bases fitting TRBD2. V was pared by 3 bases and J by 0 bases, with 4 bases of the junction left unmatched. Germline-derived CDR1 and CDR2 are MDHEN and SYDVKM. The CDR3 sequence is 18 residues long. Here the CDR3 reads CASSLGLAGGTSTDTQYF. In nucleotides, the CDR3 is TGTGCCAGCAGTTTGGGACTAGCGGGGGGTACCAGCACAGATACGCAGTATTTT.

The V gene is TRBV5-4, the J gene TRBJ2-1; D call uncertain. This CDR3 contains 14 residues. Germline V gene data show CDR1 as SGHNT and CDR2 as YYREEE (reference sequence). V was pared by 4 bases and J by 6 bases, with 14 bases between. CDR3 sequence (DNA): TGTGCCAGCAGCCCCGCTTACTCTGCCAATGAGCAGTTCTTC. Protein product: CASSPAYSANEQFF.

The chain employs TRBV4-3 and TRBJ1-1; D unclear. This CDR3 comprises 15 residues. Per germline, CDR1 LGHNA and CDR2 YSLEER. The V and J ends lost 1 base and 3 bases respectively, with 12 bases between them. The DNA of the CDR3 is TGCGCCAGCAGCCAAGGGAGCGTTCCCGACACTGAAGCTTTCTTT. This translates into CASSQGSVPDTEAFF.

This clone appeared a single time. The rearrangement joins TRBV6-6 to TRBJ1-2; TRBD1 is a possible D gene (5 bases). This CDR3 is 14 amino acids long. Deletions cut 6 bases from V and 4 bases from J, with 15 bases between. The germline CDR1 and CDR2 sequences are MNHNY and SVGAGI (reference sequence). The CDR3 loop is CASRTREGSYGYTF. CDR3 DNA: TGTGCCAGCAGGACGAGGGAGGGGTCCTATGGCTACACCTTC.

The J gene is TRBJ2-7, the V gene TRBV7-3; tentatively, D is TRBD1 (6 bases). The CDR3 runs 15 residues. The germline V gene has CDR1 SGHTA and CDR2 FQGTGA. V was clipped by 1 base and J by 4 bases, with 14 bases between them. CDR3 DNA sequence: TGTGCCAGCAGCTTAAACAGGGAGTTCCATTACGAGCAGTACTTC. Residues: CASSLNREFHYEQYF. The full variable domain, its missing parts supplied by reference TRBV7-3 and TRBJ2-7, is GAGVSQTPSNKVTEKGKYVELRCDPISGHTALYWYRQSLGQGPEFLIYFQGTGAADDSGLPNDRFFAVRPEGSVSTLKIQRTERGDSAVYLCASSLNREFHYEQYFGPGTRLTVT.